Presented here are 28 T cell receptor beta chains from one specimen sequenced in a study of shared clonotypes between healthy human individuals. Naive CD8 cells, CD45RO-negative and positively selected for CCR7, excluded terminally differentiated effector memory CD45RA+ cells. Libraries were prepared by immunoSEQ multiplex PCR; TCRdb keeps only in-frame clonotypes and omits some of them. The sample contains about 2.2 million clones, 93% of which appear only once. Sequenced input: naive CD8+ T cells from PBMCs. These TCRs come from a man aged 18 to 29 in good health. Some clones in this sample may be carry-over from other donors' samples.

CDR3 sequence: CASSPRTAGYTF. The CDR3 DNA reads as TGTGCCAGCAGCCCCAGGACAGCGGGCTACACCTTC. The rearrangement joins TRBV9 to TRBJ1-2, with TRBD1 as a possible D gene (6 bases). Germline lookup yields CDR1 SGDLS and CDR2 YYNGEE. The CDR3 consists of 12 residues. Trimming pared 4 bases from V and 8 bases from J, leaving 12 bases between.

V is TRBV28 and J is TRBJ2-2; no definite D call. CDR1 is MDHEN, CDR2 SYDVKM, per germline. The CDR3 length is 16 residues. Trimming pared 4 bases from V and 4 bases from J, leaving 16 bases between. The CDR3 here is CASSSILMSGTGELFF. The CDR3 DNA is TGTGCCAGCAGTTCGATCCTCATGTCGGGCACCGGGGAGCTGTTTTTT.

This clone appeared a few times. The sample has other DNA sequences that encode this CDR3 too. V usage is TRBV6-5 and J usage is TRBJ1-1; D is unresolved. With 0 bases removed from V and 1 base from J, the gap between germline ends came to 3 bases. The CDR3 covers 13 residues. The germline gives CDR1 MNHEY, CDR2 SVGAGI. The CDR3 loop reads CASSYSENTEAFF. CDR3 DNA: TGTGCCAGCAGTTACTCTGAGAACACTGAAGCTTTCTTT.

The CDR3 loop reads CASSTTSGKPSSYNEQFF. The DNA for the CDR3 is TGTGCCAGCAGCACCACTAGCGGGAAACCGAGCTCCTACAATGAGCAGTTCTTC. The chain couples TRBV7-9 to TRBJ2-1; TRBD2 agrees at 10 bases. V was clipped by 5 bases and J by 0 bases; unmatched bases: 10. From germline, CDR1 is SEHNR and CDR2 FQNEAQ (reference sequence). The CDR3 has 18 amino acids.

The chain combines TRBV9 with TRBJ2-3; tentatively, D is TRBD2 (6 bases). Germline loops: CDR1 SGDLS, CDR2 YYNGEE. Between the trimmed V and J ends, which lost 3 bases and 2 bases, there was a span of 13 bases. The CDR3 is 15 amino acids. DNA of the CDR3: TGTGCCAGCAGCGCACTAGCTCACCCCACAGATACGCAGTATTTT. It specifies CASSALAHPTDTQYF. Using reference TRBV9 and TRBJ2-3 for the parts outside the CDR3, the full variable domain is DSGVTQTPKHLITATGQRVTLRCSPRSGDLSVYWYQQSLDQGLQFLIQYYNGEERAKGNILERFSAQQFPDLHSELNLSSLELGDSALYFCASSALAHPTDTQYFGPGTRLTVL.

The CDR3 bases are TGTGCCAGCAGTAGGGCCCGGGCAGATACGCAGTATTTT. This encodes CASSRARADTQYF. The chain recombines TRBV6-5 with TRBJ2-3; no reliable D call. Between the trimmed V and J ends, which lost 5 bases and 4 bases, there was a span of 10 bases. Germline V CDR1 and CDR2: MNHEY, SVGAGI. There are 13 residues in the CDR3.

This chain links TRBV19 with TRBJ1-5; weak D call: TRBD1 (5 bases). V was cut by 0 bases and J by 4 bases, with 10 bases left in between. The CDR3 runs 15 residues. CDR1 and CDR2 from the germline V gene are LNHDA and SQIVND (reference sequence). The CDR3 sequence is CASSIDRVGNQPQHF. CDR3 in DNA: TGTGCCAGTAGTATAGACAGGGTAGGGAATCAGCCCCAGCATTTT.

The chain employs TRBV5-1 and TRBJ1-1, with TRBD1 as a possible D gene (6 bases). In germline, CDR1 is SGHRS, CDR2 YFSETQ. This CDR3 has 12 residues. V was trimmed by 0 bases and J by 7 bases, leaving 7 bases between them. The CDR3 is CASSLAQGEAFF. The CDR3 region has the DNA TGCGCCAGCAGCTTGGCACAGGGTGAAGCTTTCTTT.

This clone was detected only once. This rearrangement joins TRBV7-9 to TRBJ1-4; maybe TRBD1 (6 bases). CDR3 length: 16 residues. V lost 5 bases and J 2 bases, leaving 15 bases between the germline ends. CDR1 is SEHNR and CDR2 is FQNEAQ in the germline V gene (reference sequence). Here the CDR3 DNA reads TGTGCCAGCAGCCTCACAGGGTTCGGTACTAATGAAAAACTGTTTTTT. Translation: CASSLTGFGTNEKLFF.

This chain uses TRBV28 with TRBJ2-1, with D tentatively TRBD2 (5 bases). V lost 5 bases and J 3 bases, leaving 11 bases between the germline ends. From germline, CDR1 is MDHEN and CDR2 SYDVKM. The CDR3 length is 14 residues. The CDR3 nucleotides are TGTGCCAGCAGTACCACGGGGATCTACAATGAGCAGTTCTTC. This encodes CASSTTGIYNEQFF.

The DNA of the CDR3 is TGTGCCAGCAGTTACCTCGGGGTAGCGGGAGCAAATGAGCAGTTCTTC. Translating it yields CASSYLGVAGANEQFF. This chain uses TRBV6-6 with TRBJ2-1; 9 nucleotides agree with TRBD2. The V segment lost 2 bases and the J segment 7 bases; nucleotides outside the gene matches: 9. The germline CDR1 and CDR2 sequences are MNHNY and SVGAGI (reference sequence). The CDR3 runs to 16 residues.

V is TRBV4-2 and J is TRBJ2-7, with D perhaps matching TRBD1 or TRBD2 (5 bases each). Trimming took 3 bases from V and 4 from J, leaving 10 bases between them. From germline, CDR1 is LGHNA and CDR2 YNFKEQ. The CDR3 runs 13 residues. CDR3 residues: CASSHGGPYEQYF. Written as DNA, the CDR3 is TGTGCCAGCAGCCATGGGGGACCTTACGAGCAGTACTTC.

V and J are TRBV18 and TRBJ2-7, with 9 bases identical to TRBD1. With 0 bases clipped from V and 2 bases from J, the junction kept 2 bases outside the gene matches. This CDR3 has 15 amino acids. Germline V gives CDR1 KGHSH, CDR2 LQKENI. This chain's CDR3 is CASSPPDRGPYEQYF. DNA for the CDR3: TGTGCCAGCTCACCACCGGACAGGGGTCCCTACGAGCAGTACTTC.

The CDR3 region is CASSRLTGELFF. CDR3 DNA: TGTGCCAGCAGTAGGCTTACCGGGGAGCTGTTTTTT. The chain is built from TRBV6-5 and TRBJ2-2, with D hard to call. In germline, CDR1 is MNHEY, CDR2 SVGAGI. The CDR3 has 12 amino acids. V was cut by 5 bases and J by 5 bases, with 6 bases left in between.

In nucleotides, the CDR3 is TGTGCCAGCAGCAACCTTAGACAGGGGGCCTTTTCACCCTATGGCTACACCTTC. Translating gives CASSNLRQGAFSPYGYTF. The chain carries TRBV5-6 and TRBJ1-2, with TRBD1 matching over 10 bases. Trimming at V came to 4 bases and at J to 4 bases, leaving 16 bases not matched to a gene. Germline CDR1 is SGHDT and CDR2 is YYEEEE. The CDR3 extends over 18 amino acids.

Regarding this clone: The same CDR3 is also encoded by other DNA sequences in this sample. The chain combines TRBV5-6 with TRBJ1-2, with a weak D call TRBD1 (5 bases). The V gene lost 0 bases and the J gene lost 8 bases, with 14 bases spanning the gap. The CDR3 is 14 amino acids. Germline lookup yields CDR1 SGHDT and CDR2 YYEEEE. CDR3 in amino acids: CASSLGQGAGGYTF. The DNA of the CDR3 is TGTGCCAGCAGCTTGGGCCAGGGCGCCGGCGGCTACACCTTC.

The chain carries TRBV5-6 and TRBJ1-3, with 9 bases aligning to TRBD1. Per the germline V gene, CDR1 is SGHDT and CDR2 is YYEEEE. Trimming took 0 bases from V and 6 from J; bases not matched to a gene: 1. The CDR3 spans 14 residues. The CDR3 spells CASSLGTGVNTIYF. CDR3 coding DNA: TGTGCCAGCAGCTTGGGGACAGGGGTAAACACCATATATTTT.

In its sample, this clone was seen once. The chain employs TRBV13 and TRBJ2-1; tentative D call: TRBD1 (6 bases). The germline V and J ends were trimmed by 7 bases and 4 bases, with 14 bases remaining between them. This CDR3 spans 14 amino acids. Germline V gene sequence: CDR1 PRHDT, CDR2 FYEKMQ (reference sequence). CDR3 sequence reads: CASTPRGFYNEQFF. CDR3 coding DNA: TGTGCCAGCACCCCGAGGGGGTTTTACAATGAGCAGTTCTTC.

This chain links TRBV7-2 with TRBJ1-6; TRBD1 matches 9 bases. The CDR3 consists of 16 residues. The ends lost 5 bases at V and 4 bases at J; junction bases unmatched: 6. Germline assignment: CDR1 SGHTA and CDR2 FQGNSA. CDR3 sequence reads: CASSPGGQGYNSPLHF. DNA for the CDR3: TGTGCCAGCAGCCCCGGAGGACAGGGGTATAATTCACCCCTCCACTTT.

This sequence joins TRBV27 and TRBJ2-1; D is possibly TRBD2 (6 bases). Germline V CDR1 and CDR2: MNHEY, SMNVEV (reference sequence). This CDR3 contains 15 residues. Trimming took 3 bases from V and 7 from J, leaving 16 bases between them. CDR3: CASSFGTVDVNEQFF. In nucleotides, the CDR3 is TGTGCCAGCAGTTTCGGGACTGTGGATGTGAATGAGCAGTTCTTC.

The chain couples TRBV27 to TRBJ1-1, with a possible D match to TRBD1 (5 bases). The CDR3 is 12 amino acids. The V and J ends lost 5 bases and 4 bases respectively, with 8 bases between them. Germline loops: CDR1 MNHEY, CDR2 SMNVEV (reference sequence). DNA of the CDR3: TGTGCCAGCAGTCGCGGGACCACTGAAGCTTTCTTT. Protein: CASSRGTTEAFF.

V gene TRBV6-5 combines with J gene TRBJ2-2, with D possibly TRBD2 on 5 matching bases. The CDR3 has 14 residues. CDR1 and CDR2 (germline): MNHEY, SVGAGI. V was clipped by 8 bases and J by 6 bases, with 16 bases between them. The DNA of the CDR3 is TGTGCCAGCCGGCTAGCCCGTAGGGCCGGGGAGCTGTTTTTT. Its protein is CASRLARRAGELFF.

The chain recombines TRBV27 with TRBJ2-7; D remains ambiguous. The V gene lost 2 bases and the J gene lost 5 bases, with 10 bases spanning the gap. The V gene's germline CDR1 is MNHEY and CDR2 SMNVEV (reference sequence). The CDR3 totals 13 residues. The CDR3 sequence is CASSLVLRHEQYF. For the CDR3, the DNA is TGTGCCAGCAGTTTAGTTTTGAGGCACGAGCAGTACTTC.

The CDR3 nucleotides are TGTGCCAGCAGCTATGGCGGCAGGGGATTTATCGGGGCAGATACGCAGTATTTT. Translated: CASSYGGRGFIGADTQYF. The chain employs TRBV11-1 and TRBJ2-3, with D possibly TRBD1 on 6 matching bases. CDR3 length: 18 amino acids. V was shortened by 4 bases and J by 4 bases, with 24 bases between the two germline ends. Germline values: CDR1 SGHAT, CDR2 FQDESV (reference sequence).

This chain joins TRBV4-1 and TRBJ2-1; 8 nucleotides match TRBD2. The CDR3 is 17 residues long. Trimming at V came to 4 bases and at J to 7 bases, leaving 15 bases not matched to a gene. Germline CDR1 and CDR2: MGHRA and YSYEKL. The CDR3 nucleotides are TGCGCCAGCAGCCTCGGACTAGCCGTTACGGTAGGTAATGAGCAGTTCTTC. Translation: CASSLGLAVTVGNEQFF.

The chain combines TRBV27 with TRBJ1-5, with 7 positions matching TRBD1. Germline V gene data show CDR1 as MNHEY and CDR2 as SMNVEV (reference sequence). CDR3 length equals 16 residues. V lost 3 bases, J lost 4 bases, and 9 bases stayed unmatched. The CDR3 coding sequence is TGTGCCAGCAGTTTGGTTATCCCCAGGGGGAATCAGCCCCAGCATTTT. Its translation is CASSLVIPRGNQPQHF.

The genes are TRBV7-9 and TRBJ1-2; perhaps TRBD1 as D (5 bases). Germline assignment: CDR1 SEHNR and CDR2 FQNEAQ (reference sequence). Trimming removed 4 bases at V and 8 bases at J, with 20 bases between. The CDR3 runs 15 residues. The CDR3 DNA reads as TGTGCCAGCAGCTCCGGAGGAGGGGCTAGGTGGGGCTACACCTTC. This gives the protein CASSSGGGARWGYTF.

A single count supports this clone. The gene calls are TRBV5-1 and TRBJ2-1; 9 bases fit TRBD2. CDR3 size: 18 residues. V shed 4 bases, J shed 0 bases, and the junction held 11 bases outside the gene matches. The germline V gene encodes CDR1 SGHRS and CDR2 YFSETQ. DNA for the CDR3: TGCGCCAGCAGCACCTTTTATAGCGGGAGAAGCTCCTACAATGAGCAGTTCTTC. Amino acids: CASSTFYSGRSSYNEQFF.